The text below deals with one T cell receptor (beta chain). Its specificity is unknown. After removal of 7 bases from V and 5 bases from J, the junction contained 6 bases not matched to a gene. Germline loops: CDR1 SNHLY, CDR2 FYNNEI. This CDR3 spans 14 amino acids. These data belong to a study of cytomegalovirus exposure and HLA in healthy donors. Whole-study findings and limits: Most CMV-associated TCR beta chains appeared HLA-restricted in a later analysis. TCR beta chain V- and J-gene trimming was linked, in a later analysis, to a missense variant in DCLRE1C.

Use of 60 Vbeta and 13 Jbeta primers characterized the PCR. Using immunoSEQ multiplex PCR, the repertoire was profiled, and TCRdb retains in-frame clones only, with some absent. The sample shows 140,000 to 150,000 clones, approximately 80% of them seen only once. This rearrangement joins TRBV2 to TRBJ2-2, with 8 bases matching TRBD2. The sample consisted of PBMCs. This TCR derives from a woman aged 40 to 50 in good health and CMV-seropositive. The CDR3: CASIGVAGTGELFF. The CDR3 DNA sequence: TGTGCCAGCATTGGGGTAGCGGGGACCGGGGAGCTGTTTTTT.